This T cell receptor (beta chain) derives from a study of T cells expressing NK-cell markers. On the study more broadly: It was sorted CD3+CD56+NKG2C+, CD3+CD56+NKG2C- and CD3+CD56-NKG2C+ T cells that supplied the TCR beta repertoires. The study's findings and limits: The study found these clonotypes also leading the CD3+CD56-NKG2C+ fraction in a few donors.

As the method of synthesis, 5'RACE template switching with UMIs yielded TCR beta cDNA. One entry per CDR3 protein, without DNA, is what TCRdb gives after re-calling the 5' RACE reads. Across approximately 150,000 distinct CDR3 sequences, the top ten clones capture more than 10% of the sample. Worth noting for this clonotype: The antigen is unknown.

The germline V gene has CDR1 LNHDA and CDR2 SQIVND (reference sequence). The CDR3 runs to 19 residues. The chain is built from TRBV19 and TRBJ2-1; TCRdb's assignment of TRBD1 cannot be checked, as there is no DNA. The sequenced sample was blood T cells: a sorted CD56 or NKG2C T cell subset, CD4+ or CD8+ T cells, or bulk PBMC T cells (not recorded which). This receptor was taken from a man between 18 and 35 years old in good health. This chain's CDR3 is CASDPVGRMSGTRDNEQFF. Supplemented by reference TRBV19 and TRBJ2-1, the full variable domain reads DGGITQSPKYLFRKEGQNVTLSCEQNLNHDAMYWYRQDPGQGLRLIYYSQIVNDFQKGDIAEGYSVSREKKESFPLTVTSAQKNPTAFYLCASDPVGRMSGTRDNEQFFGPGTRLTVL.